The rows below give T cell receptor beta chains drawn from one sample of a study of response to subunit inactivated influenza vaccine. TCRdb reprocessed the RT-PCR reads via MiXCR and lists one record per CDR3 protein. The data show roughly 500,000 distinct CDR3 sequences, with around 25% seen just once and approximately 2% held by the top ten. The specimen comprised CD4+ T cells sorted from PBMCs, sampled about 5 days after vaccination. The origin of the receptors is a man in his fifties or sixties who received an inactivated influenza vaccine. Each CDR3 is given with its conserved first and last residue.

v_call	j_call	cdr3_aa
TRBV7-9	TRBJ1-4	CASGTGEEKLFF
TRBV6-5	TRBJ2-7	CASSYGTGAAPAYEQYF
TRBV29-1	TRBJ2-3	CSGRRESTDTQYF
TRBV7-3	TRBJ1-1	CASSLMGQGNTEAFF
TRBV29-1	TRBJ2-2	CSVLRQGNTGELFF
TRBV5-1	TRBJ2-7	CASSLASRSEQYF
TRBV5-4	TRBJ2-5	CASSLIGDQETQYF
TRBV6-1	TRBJ1-1	CASRRQMNTEAFF
TRBV12-3/TRBV12-4	TRBJ2-7	CASSPRTSVGGYEQYF
TRBV7-2	TRBJ2-7	CASSLVLLYEQYF
TRBV5-4	TRBJ2-7	CASSAQGRQEQYF
TRBV5-5	TRBJ2-1	CASSLFGGGTPNEQFF
TRBV5-1	TRBJ2-7	CASSPQVLDEQYF
TRBV5-1	TRBJ2-7	CASSLEAIYEQYF
TRBV24-1	TRBJ2-3	CATSDSPSGSFNTDTQYF
TRBV12-3/TRBV12-4	TRBJ2-7	CASSYRQASYEQYF
TRBV20-1	TRBJ2-2	CSASKALNTGELFF
TRBV28	TRBJ2-1	CASSLGLATDNEQFF
TRBV12-3/TRBV12-4	TRBJ2-2	CASSLRDTNTGELFF
TRBV4-1	TRBJ2-3	CASSHGLAGGQDTQYF
TRBV7-9	TRBJ2-3	CASERGSGDTQYF
TRBV5-1	TRBJ1-1	CASSSSGTTNTEAFF
TRBV5-6	TRBJ2-5	CASSSRKRTPQETQYF
TRBV20-1	TRBJ1-4	CSASLGGINEKLFF
TRBV6-5	TRBJ2-6	CASSYSGQRVGGANVLTF
TRBV11-2	TRBJ2-1	CASSLWGTSGRTDNEQFF
TRBV20-1	TRBJ2-3	CSAVGQSTDTQYF
TRBV15	TRBJ2-3	CATSRELAGGPVGTQYF
TRBV29-1	TRBJ2-5	CSGSTGTVETQYF
TRBV4-3	TRBJ1-5	CASSQDSTDRQPQHF
TRBV7-2	TRBJ2-5	CASSSRRKAGPGETQYF
TRBV6-2/TRBV6-3	TRBJ1-1	CASRYSGPKMEAFF
TRBV20-1	TRBJ1-6	CSASVGSPNSPLHF
TRBV5-1	TRBJ2-2	CASSLAARDTGELFF
TRBV12-3/TRBV12-4	TRBJ2-7	CASSFKLASRSYEQYF